The clone carrying this T cell receptor (beta chain) turned up a few times. Its antigen is currently unknown. The data derive from a study of cytomegalovirus exposure and HLA in healthy donors. Study at large: Roughly 180 million T cells yielded 100 million or so unique TCR beta sequences in earlier analysis. Study outcomes and limitations: Follow-up analysis later connected one missense variant in DCLRE1C with trimming of TCR beta V- and J-genes.

It was with 60 Vbeta and 13 Jbeta primers that the PCR ran. The authors' processing: Among the unique TCR beta chains that a later analysis counted, about 85 million in all, roughly 9.9 million were shared. The table came from immunoSEQ multiplex PCR; TCRdb's copy has only in-frame clones and leaves some out. The D gene and trimming were derived from the DNA, and the V and J assignments and clone size from that table. The sample lists fewer than 300,000 clones, 80% occurring once. This CDR3 region has 14 residues. Trimming removed 3 bases at V and 2 bases at J, with 10 bases between. Germline loops: CDR1 MDHEN, CDR2 SYDVKM.

Input material: PBMCs. The sequence was obtained from a girl under 10 years old in good health and CMV-seronegative. This chain joins TRBV28 and TRBJ1-2, with D possibly TRBD1 on 6 matching bases. Written as DNA, the CDR3 is TGTGCCAGCAGTTTCGCAGGGGCCAACTATGGCTACACCTTC. It codes for CASSFAGANYGYTF.